This record looks at one T cell receptor (beta chain) sequence and its context. Its antigen is unknown. Base qualities are not recorded, but no much larger clone differs from it by a single base. CDR1 and CDR2 (SNHLY, FYNNEI) derive from the germline V gene. The CDR3 has 15 amino acids, counting the end cysteine and phenylalanine. CDR3 DNA only is kept here, 45 bases in frame from base 1. The V end loses 4 bases and the J end loses 4 bases, and a stretch of 14 bases separates them. These data belong to a study of cytomegalovirus exposure and HLA in healthy donors (dated by TCRdb to the late 2010s). Context from the whole study: An earlier analysis of a few hundred of the donors reported approximately 280 Gb of sequence data and 100 million to 120 million unique TCR beta sequences obtained from roughly 180 million T cells. An early release that covered fewer than 750 HLA-typed donors contained approximately 290 gigabases of sequencing data and approximately 85 million unique TCR sequences. The genetic ancestry cluster associated with self-reported Caucasian donors included 80% to 90% of the approximately 410 genotyped donors. The aim of the study was to test whether cataloging public T cell receptors could identify signatures of past pathogen exposure. The study used immunosequencing to profile the T cell repertoires of around 600 subjects and linked those repertoires to cytomegalovirus serostatus. Along with the 666-subject first cohort, a separate validation cohort of over a hundred different subjects was used. To predict cytomegalovirus infection status, the study combined high-throughput TCR immunosequencing, statistical association of individual TCRs with disease status, and machine learning. To study patterns of TCR occurrence, a later analysis re-analyzed previously published TCR beta repertoires from just over 650 donors and added high-resolution HLA genotyping. In the later analysis, no new phenotypic data were used to find candidate immune exposures; instead, reliance was placed on TCR beta sequences and their occurrence across donors. An earlier analysis of some 600 of the donors applied high-throughput TCR beta sequencing to assess whether each TCR beta V gene segment acted as functional or pseudogenic. Donor age, sex, ethnicity and CMV serostatus were compiled alongside the repertoire data. A later genetic analysis used genome-wide SNP genotypes for about 60% of the 666 donors, treating that subset as a discovery cohort. Every repertoire in the discovery cohort had been generated on one and the same sequencing platform. Class I and class II HLA loci were covered by the typing at four-digit resolution. The number of donors typed differed by locus, with roughly 629-640 for A, B, C, DRB1 and DQB1, about 500 for DQA1, some 570 for DPA1, and some 450 for DPB1. Roughly 5 DR-DQ haplotypes were handled as single units for association and clustering because linkage in the cohort was strong. On average, roughly 240,000 unique TCR beta nucleotide sequences were sequenced per donor among a few hundred genotyped donors of the cohort, with 15% to 20% of those sequences being non-productive. Broader findings and caveats from the paper: Correlated functional status among segregating V segments might reflect linkage disequilibrium, but an unknown experimental factor could not be ruled out. Some IMGT-functional V segments, including TRBV6-2 and TRBV6-3, could not be distinguished by the 87-base-pair reads and were therefore excluded. When HLA alleles, especially DR and DQ, strongly co-occurred, TCR associations were difficult to assign to individual alleles. Because some donors lacked HLA typing at each locus, the association tests relied only on the typed subset. An earlier analysis of 587 of the donors showed that most TCR beta V segments appeared in productive rearrangements either about 87% or about 30% of the time, which broadly matched IMGT annotations. In the study, 150 to 200 TCR beta chains were listed as associated with cytomegalovirus. The earlier analysis of nearly 600 of the donors excluded fewer than 20 rarely observed V segments, including chromosome 9 orphons, because counts were too low. The classifier was reported to diagnose cytomegalovirus status with high specificity and sensitivity in both the original cohort and the validation cohort. A few of the identified cytomegalovirus-associated TCR beta chains were confirmed in vitro to be specific for cytomegalovirus antigens. Specific HLA alleles were associated with more than 15,000 TCR beta sequences at a false discovery rate of 0.05 in a later analysis. Across donors, most TCR sequences were observed very rarely, whereas some public TCRs were present in many individuals. In a later genetic analysis, fewer N-insertions in productive TCRs were reported among donors in an Asian-associated ancestry cluster than the 666-donor mean. For the cohort, immune exposure information was limited to CMV serostatus. Sequencing depth was assumed to be roughly uniform across donors in the presence/absence analyses, though that assumption may not hold. According to a later analysis, most CMV-associated TCR beta chains appeared to be HLA-restricted, and the HLA associations seemed to be driven largely by CMV exposure. This cohort had only TCR beta chains sequenced, and the lack of alpha or paired-chain data limited which features could be detected. According to a later analysis, parvovirus B19, influenza, CMV and Epstein-Barr virus appeared linked to several top co-occurrence clusters. A further reported finding was that TCR beta sequences accurately predicted the HLA-A and HLA-B alleles for most subjects in the first cohort. The authors suggested that the approach could potentially be generalized to other disease states and immunological phenotypes. In a later analysis, TCR association rates were found to vary across HLA loci, with the most associated TCRs seen for DRB1 alleles and the fewest for HLA-C alleles. In a later analysis, HLA-associated TCR beta chains were found to be more clonally expanded and to have lower generation probabilities than equally common non-associated chains. A group of highly shared sequence variants was considered likely to be a technical artifact of the sequencing pipeline. An association between a missense DCLRE1C variant and V-gene and J-gene trimming of TCR beta chains was found in a later genetic analysis and replicated in an independent cohort.

The library relied on the immunoSEQ multiplex PCR assay. The multiplex PCR relied on a mix of 60 forward primers for TCR Vbeta segments and 13 reverse primers for TCR Jbeta segments. The CDR3 region of rearranged TCR beta genes was amplified from genomic DNA with a multiplex PCR assay. Amplified TCR beta libraries were sequenced as 87-base-pair reads on the Illumina HiSeq System. As for how the authors treated the data: In a later analysis, roughly 80 million unique TCR beta chains were counted across the approximately 640 repertoires, and roughly 9.9 million of these chains were shared by at least two donors. Raw reads were error-corrected and collapsed into unique sequences with a nearest-neighbor algorithm that merged closely related sequences to remove PCR and sequencing errors. Alignment of CDR3 sequences to IMGT reference sequences was used to assign V, D and J gene segments. Each retained sequence needed at least a six-nucleotide match to both a V gene segment and a J gene segment. Rearrangements were called productive when the CDR3 lacked stop codons and stayed in frame with V and J; all others were non-productive. CDR3 was defined according to IMGT convention as the region running from the second conserved V-encoded cysteine to the conserved J-encoded phenylalanine. The earlier analysis of about 500 of the donors excluded sequences that lacked an unambiguous match to a single V gene segment. An earlier analysis of approximately 590 of the donors classified V segments as functional when productive rearrangements were above 56.7% and as segregating when the standard deviation between donors was above 5%. A statistical classification framework was built for diagnosing cytomegalovirus status from the catalog of TCR beta chain sequences. V and J gene assignment, in a later analysis, came from comparing TCR nucleotide sequences with IMGT/GENE-DB human TR gene sequences. Using the TCRdist pipeline, a later analysis assigned CDR3 sequences along with most-parsimonious VDJ recombination scenarios. In a later analysis, every TCR beta chain was defined by the combination of its CDR3 amino acid sequence and its V-gene family, and reads without a unique V-gene family were dropped. To address suspected cross-contamination and a sequencing artifact, a later analysis removed 450 to 700 highly shared, low-generation-probability nucleotide sequences. A later analysis calculated a clonal expansion index for each public chain from normalized within-repertoire ranks of inferred template counts. In a later analysis, generation probabilities were computed with a VDJ recombination model fitted to out-of-frame rearrangements, and the resulting probabilities were checked against IGoR. In a later analysis, TCR-TCR, TCR-HLA and TCR-CMV co-occurrence was scored with hypergeometric tests, and a repertoire-size bias correction was applied to TCR pairs. To estimate false discovery rates, a later analysis permuted the HLA or CMV assignments 20 times. A later analysis grouped co-occurring TCRs with DBSCAN, adding TCRdist sequence similarity when clustering within HLA-allele-positive subsets. For co-occurrence clustering, repertoires with fewer than 30,000 or more than 120,000 public chains were excluded, along with several repertoires with anomalous nucleotide sharing. TCRdb re-hosts the immuneACCESS table, in-frame sequences only. Its copies lack some clones; in the studies checked, an unresolved V gene accounts for under half of them, and the cause for the rest is not known. The V and J calls and clone size come from that table; D and trimming were worked out from the DNA. For this sample there are around 100,000 clones; about 80% appear just once. The ten biggest clones cover 3% to 4% of the sample.

The cohort was made up of approximately 670 healthy bone marrow donors. At the time of sampling, every cohort member was nominally healthy, though immune exposures that went unrecorded were likely present. The donor tested CMV seronegative and was one of the 352 seronegative cohort members. A peripheral blood sample was provided by each donor, and peripheral blood mononuclear cells were used for TCR beta sequencing. Genomic DNA extraction from the blood cell samples was performed with the Qiagen DNeasy Blood Extraction Kit. Source material: PBMCs. The sequence was obtained from a woman in her thirties or forties in good health and CMV-seronegative. The sequence joins TRBV2 to TRBJ1-5; a tentative D call is TRBD1 (5 bases match). At the DNA level, the sequence is TGTGCCAGCAGTGGGAGGGCAGGGATGAATCAGCCCCAGCATTTT. Its protein is CASSGRAGMNQPQHF.